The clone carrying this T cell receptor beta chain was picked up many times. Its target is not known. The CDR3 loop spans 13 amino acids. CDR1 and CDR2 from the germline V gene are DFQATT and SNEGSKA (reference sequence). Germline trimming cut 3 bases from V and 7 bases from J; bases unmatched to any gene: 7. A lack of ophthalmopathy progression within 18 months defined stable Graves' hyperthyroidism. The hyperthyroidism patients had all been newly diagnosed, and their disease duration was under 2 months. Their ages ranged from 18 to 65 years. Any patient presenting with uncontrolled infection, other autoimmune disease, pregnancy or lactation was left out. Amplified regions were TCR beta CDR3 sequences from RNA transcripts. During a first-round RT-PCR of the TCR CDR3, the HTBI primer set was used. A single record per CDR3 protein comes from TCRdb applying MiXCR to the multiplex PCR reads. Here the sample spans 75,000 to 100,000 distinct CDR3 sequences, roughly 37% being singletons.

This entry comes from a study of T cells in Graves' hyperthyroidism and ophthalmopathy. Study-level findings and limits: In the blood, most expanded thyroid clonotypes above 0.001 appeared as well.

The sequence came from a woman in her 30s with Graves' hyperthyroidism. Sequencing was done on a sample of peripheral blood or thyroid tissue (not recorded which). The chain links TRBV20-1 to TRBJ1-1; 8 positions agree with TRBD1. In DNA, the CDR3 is TGCAGTGCTAGTCTTCAGGGGGCAGATGAAGCTTTCTTT. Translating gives CSASLQGADEAFF.